Listed below are T cell receptor beta chains from one sample, sequenced in a study of CD8 T cells in ankylosing spondylitis. TCRdb analysed the 5' RACE reads with MiXCR anew, one entry per CDR3 protein. The sample consists of hundreds of thousands of distinct CDR3 sequences, 9.5% to 15% of them appearing once. Sequenced material: blood, either unsorted or a sorted T cell fraction (not recorded which). The receptors shown here come from a male donor with ankylosing spondylitis. CDR3s include the opening cysteine and the closing phenylalanine or tryptophan. Each record gives: J gene, clone size, D gene, V gene, CDR3 protein, CDR3 DNA. The D gene is left open where the match is weak. Clone size appears in some rows only: once, few, many, or a class for an expanded clone.

j_gene: TRBJ1-2; abundance: many; d_gene: TRBD1; v_gene: TRBV6-5; CDR3aa: CASSYSAGGYTPYGYTF; CDR3nt: TGTGCCAGCAGTTACTCGGCAGGGGGCTATACCCCCTATGGCTACACCTTC
j_gene: TRBJ1-1; abundance: .; d_gene: .; v_gene: TRBV5-1; CDR3aa: CASCWGTGNTEAFF; CDR3nt: TGCGCCAGCTGTTGGGGCACGGGAAACACTGAAGCTTTCTTT
j_gene: TRBJ2-1; abundance: .; d_gene: .; v_gene: TRBV20-1; CDR3aa: CSASFYFYNEQFF; CDR3nt: TGCAGTGCTAGCTTCTACTTCTACAATGAGCAGTTCTTC
j_gene: TRBJ1-1; abundance: few; d_gene: .; v_gene: TRBV11-2; CDR3aa: CASSLGPGVGAFF; CDR3nt: TGTGCCAGCAGCTTAGGTCCAGGGGTGGGAGCTTTCTTT
j_gene: TRBJ2-6; abundance: .; d_gene: TRBD1; v_gene: TRBV12-3/TRBV12-4; CDR3aa: CASRDDRAGANVLTF; CDR3nt: TGTGCCAGCAGGGACGACAGGGCCGGGGCCAACGTCCTGACTTTC
j_gene: TRBJ2-1; abundance: .; d_gene: .; v_gene: TRBV5-1; CDR3aa: CASSLAPIGGVAYNEQFF; CDR3nt: TGCGCCAGCAGCTTGGCCCCTATAGGGGGAGTAGCCTACAATGAGCAGTTCTTC
j_gene: TRBJ2-1; abundance: few; d_gene: TRBD2; v_gene: TRBV7-9; CDR3aa: CASSLASSSGEQFF; CDR3nt: TGTGCCAGCAGCTTAGCGAGTTCTAGCGGGGAGCAGTTCTTC
j_gene: TRBJ1-5; abundance: few; d_gene: TRBD1; v_gene: TRBV28; CDR3aa: CASSTDRDVLSNQPQHF; CDR3nt: TGTGCCAGCAGCACGGACAGGGACGTTTTGAGCAATCAGCCCCAGCATTTT
j_gene: TRBJ2-3; abundance: .; d_gene: .; v_gene: TRBV7-9; CDR3aa: CASTRLGVDTQYF; CDR3nt: TGTGCCAGCACCAGACTAGGCGTAGATACGCAGTATTTT
j_gene: TRBJ2-1; abundance: few; d_gene: .; v_gene: TRBV7-2; CDR3aa: CASSFGLGWEQFF; CDR3nt: TGTGCCAGCAGCTTCGGGCTTGGGTGGGAGCAGTTCTTC
j_gene: TRBJ2-7; abundance: .; d_gene: .; v_gene: TRBV29-1; CDR3aa: CSVAARSAREQYF; CDR3nt: TGCAGCGTTGCTGCCAGGTCGGCGCGCGAGCAGTACTTC
j_gene: TRBJ2-2; abundance: few; d_gene: .; v_gene: TRBV5-6; CDR3aa: CASNLGVPRTGELFF; CDR3nt: TGTGCCAGCAACCTGGGGGTCCCGCGGACCGGGGAGCTGTTTTTT
j_gene: TRBJ2-2; abundance: few; d_gene: TRBD2; v_gene: TRBV29-1; CDR3aa: CSVGTRLATGELFF; CDR3nt: TGCAGCGTTGGGACCCGACTAGCAACCGGGGAGCTGTTTTTT
j_gene: TRBJ2-7; abundance: .; d_gene: .; v_gene: TRBV3-1; CDR3aa: CASSQSGSSHEQYF; CDR3nt: TGTGCCAGCAGCCAATCTGGCAGTAGCCACGAGCAGTACTTC
j_gene: TRBJ2-7; abundance: few; d_gene: TRBD2; v_gene: TRBV2; CDR3aa: CASSEWGRGDFEQYF; CDR3nt: TGTGCCAGCAGTGAATGGGGACGGGGGGATTTTGAGCAGTACTTC
j_gene: TRBJ1-5; abundance: few; d_gene: .; v_gene: TRBV6-5; CDR3aa: CASSWDPNQPQHF; CDR3nt: TGTGCCAGCAGTTGGGACCCCAATCAGCCCCAGCATTTT
j_gene: TRBJ2-1; abundance: few; d_gene: .; v_gene: TRBV5-4; CDR3aa: CASRAGVNSNEQFF; CDR3nt: TGTGCCAGCAGGGCAGGAGTTAATAGCAATGAGCAGTTCTTC
j_gene: TRBJ1-1; abundance: few; d_gene: .; v_gene: TRBV19; CDR3aa: CASSIEGGTEAFF; CDR3nt: TGTGCCAGTAGTATTGAGGGTGGCACTGAAGCTTTCTTT
j_gene: TRBJ2-1; abundance: .; d_gene: TRBD2; v_gene: TRBV12-3/TRBV12-4; CDR3aa: CASSFGLADNEQFF; CDR3nt: TGTGCCAGCAGTTTTGGGCTAGCGGATAATGAGCAGTTCTTC
j_gene: TRBJ2-2; abundance: .; d_gene: TRBD1; v_gene: TRBV5-1; CDR3aa: CASSNSGTGNTGELFF; CDR3nt: TGCGCCAGCAGCAACTCCGGGACAGGGAACACCGGGGAGCTGTTTTTT
j_gene: TRBJ2-5; abundance: .; d_gene: TRBD2; v_gene: TRBV24-1; CDR3aa: CATSSTGGGPVQETQYF; CDR3nt: TGTGCCACCAGTTCGACGGGGGGAGGGCCGGTCCAAGAGACCCAGTACTTC
j_gene: TRBJ1-1; abundance: few; d_gene: .; v_gene: TRBV29-1; CDR3aa: CSVAPLHTNTEAFF; CDR3nt: TGCAGCGTTGCGCCACTTCACACGAACACTGAAGCTTTCTTT
j_gene: TRBJ2-1; abundance: .; d_gene: TRBD2; v_gene: TRBV3-1; CDR3aa: CASSQVRTSGSLDEQFF; CDR3nt: TGTGCCAGCAGCCAAGTTCGGACTAGCGGGAGTCTCGATGAGCAGTTCTTC
j_gene: TRBJ2-4; abundance: .; d_gene: TRBD2; v_gene: TRBV11-2; CDR3aa: CASGTSLAKNIQYF; CDR3nt: TGTGCCAGTGGGACTAGTCTAGCCAAAAACATTCAGTACTTC
j_gene: TRBJ1-2; abundance: few; d_gene: TRBD1; v_gene: TRBV5-5; CDR3aa: CASSPRTGGSYGYTF; CDR3nt: TGTGCCAGCAGCCCTCGGACAGGGGGAAGCTATGGCTACACCTTC